This record looks at one T cell receptor (beta chain) sequence and its context. Its antigen remains unidentified. Runs used v3.0 of the immunoSEQ assay and were done at survey level. This table comes from immunoSEQ multiplex PCR, and its TCRdb copy is limited to in-frame clones, with some not included. There are about 39,000 clones in the sample; approximately 85% occur only once, and 5.5% to 6.5% lies in the top ten. Each donor provided at least one pre-ART PBMC sample and at least two post-ART PBMC samples. This sample is drawn from a study of long-term antiretroviral therapy in people with HIV. Study observations and caveats: Blood specimens, gathered between about 2003 and 2018, were possibly obtained under older ART regimens. Clones showing expansion before ART dominated the repertoire at all time points.

The length of the CDR3 is 14 residues. From germline, CDR1 is MNHNS and CDR2 SASEGT. The V end was cut by 0 bases, the J end by 3 bases, with 9 bases between. The specimen was unsorted PBMCs, collected 3.1 years after starting antiretroviral therapy. V usage is TRBV6-1 and J usage is TRBJ2-7; D might be TRBD2 (5 bases). This receptor was obtained from a woman aged 45-59 years with HIV. The CDR3 DNA reads TGTGCCAGCAGTGAAGCTCGGGGTGTCTACGAGCAGTACTTC. Translating it yields CASSEARGVYEQYF.